A selection of T cell receptor beta chains follows, all from one sample in a study of tumor-infiltrating lymphocytes in primary liver carcinoma. Each CDR3 protein gets one entry after TCRdb re-called the multiplex PCR reads with MiXCR. This table holds 99,000 or so distinct CDR3 sequences, about three quarters found once. The source material was liver tumor tissue from sampling region 5. The origin of the receptors is a woman aged 55-69 years with primary liver carcinoma and hepatitis B virus infection. Each CDR3 is given with its conserved first and last residue. A D gene is named only where the DNA matches it firmly. The size entry is marked missing in some rows and otherwise reads once, few, many or a size class.

D gene: NA; clone size: NA; J gene: TRBJ1-5; V gene: TRBV2; CDR3 protein: CANSEARGGQPRHF; CDR3 DNA: TGTGCCAACAGTGAAGCGCGGGGGGGACAACCCCGGCATTTT
D gene: NA; clone size: NA; J gene: TRBJ2-2; V gene: TRBV7-8; CDR3 protein: CASSVPGLSAWELFF; CDR3 DNA: TGTGCCAGCAGTGTCCCGGGACTTTCAGCCTGGGAGCTGTTTTTT
D gene: NA; clone size: NA; J gene: TRBJ1-5; V gene: TRBV20-1; CDR3 protein: CSDRGRGSQPQHF; CDR3 DNA: TGCAGTGATAGAGGGAGGGGAAGTCAGCCCCAGCATTTT
D gene: NA; clone size: few; J gene: TRBJ2-2; V gene: TRBV21-1; CDR3 protein: CASILQQRPNAGELFF; CDR3 DNA: TGTGCCAGCATCCTCCAGCAGAGACCGAACGCCGGGGAGCTGTTTTTT
D gene: NA; clone size: NA; J gene: TRBJ1-5; V gene: TRBV24-1; CDR3 protein: CATSGIGQYNQPQHF; CDR3 DNA: TGTGCCACCAGTGGAATAGGACAGTACAATCAGCCCCAGCATTTT
D gene: NA; clone size: few; J gene: TRBJ1-6; V gene: TRBV5-4; CDR3 protein: CASSLEANYDSPLHF; CDR3 DNA: TGTGCCAGCAGCTTGGAGGCAAACTATGATTCACCCCTCCACTTT
D gene: NA; clone size: few; J gene: TRBJ1-1; V gene: TRBV6-5; CDR3 protein: CASSSTGGLAEAFF; CDR3 DNA: TGTGCCAGCAGTTCCACAGGTGGCCTTGCTGAAGCTTTCTTT
D gene: NA; clone size: NA; J gene: TRBJ2-2; V gene: TRBV29-1; CDR3 protein: CSVGAGQRGTRELFF; CDR3 DNA: TGCAGTGTTGGTGCCGGGCAACGGGGAACCAGGGAGCTGTTTTTT
D gene: TRBD2; clone size: NA; J gene: TRBJ2-7; V gene: TRBV11-2; CDR3 protein: CVNSFQPGGEKYF; CDR3 DNA: TGTGTCAACAGCTTTCAGCCCGGGGGGGAGAAATACTTC
D gene: NA; clone size: NA; J gene: TRBJ2-2; V gene: TRBV6-5; CDR3 protein: CASGAGTTGKLFF; CDR3 DNA: TGTGCCAGCGGAGCAGGGACGACCGGGAAGCTGTTTTTT
D gene: NA; clone size: many; J gene: TRBJ1-2; V gene: TRBV7-9; CDR3 protein: CASSLDQHYGYTF; CDR3 DNA: TGTGCCAGCAGCTTAGACCAGCACTATGGCTACACCTTC